The 29 T cell receptor beta chains in this list originate from one sample, sequenced in a study of siplizumab effects on memory and regulatory T cells. Profiled with immunoSEQ multiplex PCR; TCRdb holds only in-frame clones, not every one. Among around 87,000 clones listed, 80% to 90% were seen once. Sequencing was done on a sample of CD4+ T cells sorted from blood. These receptors all stem from a human donor in good health.

The chain has TRBV29-1 and TRBJ2-3; 10 bases match TRBD2. This CDR3 has 17 amino acids. Trimming took 2 bases from V and 4 from J; bases not matched to a gene: 12. CDR1 SQVTM and CDR2 ANQGSEA come from the germline V gene. CDR3 amino acids: CSVERWGSSGSADTQYF. DNA for the CDR3: TGCAGCGTTGAACGGTGGGGGTCTAGCGGGAGCGCAGATACGCAGTATTTT.

V gene TRBV5-6 combines with J gene TRBJ2-1, with D possibly matching TRBD2 (5 bases). Trimming took 1 base from V and 15 from J, leaving 26 bases between them. The CDR3 sequence is 16 residues long. Germline V gene lookup returns CDR1 SGHDT and CDR2 YYEEEE. This chain's CDR3 is CASSLFLRISVSDLFF. Written as DNA, the CDR3 is TGTGCCAGCAGCTTGTTTTTGAGGATTAGCGTTAGCGATCTGTTCTTC.

The V and J genes are TRBV7-9 and TRBJ1-2, with TRBD1 matching 9 bases. Germline trimming cut 7 bases from V and 0 bases from J; bases unmatched to any gene: 6. CDR1 is SEHNR and CDR2 is FQNEAQ in the germline V gene (reference sequence). This CDR3 spans 15 amino acids. The CDR3 region is CASNLDRGTNYGYTF. The CDR3 nucleotides read TGTGCCAGCAACCTCGACAGGGGGACTAACTATGGCTACACCTTC.

V and J are TRBV6-5 and TRBJ2-1; perhaps TRBD2 as D (6 bases). CDR1 is MNHEY, CDR2 SVGAGI, per germline. With 2 bases removed from V and 9 bases from J, the gap between germline ends came to 17 bases. The CDR3 length is 15 residues. The CDR3 DNA reads as TGTGCCAGCAGTTACGCGGGACTGCAGGGAAGTGAGCAGTTCTTC. Translation: CASSYAGLQGSEQFF.

V is TRBV10-2 and J is TRBJ2-7; 8 bases align to TRBD2. V shed 6 bases, J shed 3 bases, and the junction held 7 bases outside the gene matches. In germline, CDR1 is WSHSY, CDR2 SAAADI. The CDR3 runs to 14 residues. The CDR3 DNA sequence: TGCGCCAGCAGACTACGGGGGGGATACTACGAGCAGTACTTC. It translates to CASRLRGGYYEQYF.

This rearrangement joins TRBV5-1 to TRBJ2-7; 12 nucleotides agree with TRBD2. The ends lost 3 bases at V and 2 bases at J; junction bases unmatched: 3. This CDR3 spans 15 amino acids. Looked up from germline, CDR1 is SGHRS and CDR2 is YFSETQ. CDR3 sequence reads: CASSSRLAGAYEQYF. The CDR3 DNA reads TGCGCCAGCAGCTCAAGACTAGCGGGGGCCTACGAGCAGTACTTC.

The V call is TRBV7-2, the J call TRBJ2-3; 7 bases are a match to TRBD2. The CDR3 has 16 amino acids. V was clipped by 7 bases and J by 4 bases; unmatched bases: 14. The germline CDR1 and CDR2 sequences are SGHTA and FQGNSA. The CDR3 bases are TGTGCCAGCACAACGACCGGGACTACCGGGGCAGATACGCAGTATTTT. Translation gives CASTTTGTTGADTQYF.

V is TRBV7-3 and J is TRBJ2-2; no clear D. There are 15 residues in the CDR3. Trimming cost V 5 bases and J 0 bases, with 10 bases left between them. The germline V gene has CDR1 SGHTA and CDR2 FQGTGA. This chain's CDR3 is CASSPTRANTGELFF. CDR3 coding DNA: TGTGCCAGCAGCCCGACACGCGCGAACACCGGGGAGCTGTTTTTT.

This chain joins TRBV28 and TRBJ1-1, with D possibly being TRBD1 (6 bases). CDR3 length: 16 amino acids. Trimming shortened V by 7 bases and J by 1 base, and 19 bases separated the two germline ends. Germline V gene lookup returns CDR1 MDHEN and CDR2 SYDVKM. CDR3 amino acids: CASTPTFRGGNTEAFF. The CDR3 DNA is TGTGCCAGCACCCCCACTTTTAGGGGGGGGAACACTGAAGCTTTCTTT.

CDR3: CASSPPQFNQPQHF. The CDR3 DNA reads as TGTGCCAGCAGCCCTCCCCAGTTCAATCAGCCCCAGCATTTT. This chain uses TRBV7-2 with TRBJ1-5; no clear D gene. The V gene lost 5 bases and the J gene lost 3 bases, with 11 bases spanning the gap. This CDR3 has 14 residues. The germline V gene encodes CDR1 SGHTA and CDR2 FQGNSA.

The rearrangement joins TRBV9 to TRBJ1-2; perhaps TRBD1 as D (5 bases). The V gene lost 5 bases and the J gene lost 1 base, with 15 bases spanning the gap. There are 15 residues in the CDR3. The germline gives CDR1 SGDLS, CDR2 YYNGEE. The CDR3, as DNA: TGTGCCAGCAGTTCCCGGTGGGGGGGTAACTATGGCTACACCTTC. It codes for CASSSRWGGNYGYTF.

The chain combines TRBV7-2 with TRBJ1-1; a possible D gene is TRBD1 (5 bases). The germline V gene has CDR1 SGHTA and CDR2 FQGNSA. There are 15 residues in the CDR3. V lost 3 bases and J 1 base, leaving 12 bases between the germline ends. CDR3 in amino acids: CASSFRAGPNTEAFF. The CDR3 DNA sequence: TGTGCCAGCAGCTTCCGTGCAGGGCCGAACACTGAAGCTTTCTTT.

This clone was detected only once. CDR3 amino acids: CSGAHQETQYF. DNA of the CDR3: TGCAGTGGGGCTCACCAAGAGACCCAGTACTTC. The V call is TRBV20-1, the J call TRBJ2-5; D is undetermined. The CDR3 contains 11 residues. Trimming took 7 bases from V and 0 from J, leaving 6 bases between them. CDR1 and CDR2 from the germline V gene are DFQATT and SNEGSKA (reference sequence).

This clone appeared a few times. J is TRBJ1-1 and V is TRBV6-1; D gene uncertain. Between the trimmed V and J ends, which lost 2 bases and 3 bases, there was a span of 7 bases. This CDR3 has 13 residues. In germline, CDR1 is MNHNS, CDR2 SASEGT. Here the CDR3 DNA reads TGTGCCAGCAGTGAAAGAGGCCACACTGAAGCTTTCTTT. This sequence encodes CASSERGHTEAFF.

This chain uses TRBV19 with TRBJ2-1; TRBD2 matches at 8 bases. CDR3 length: 15 residues. Germline values: CDR1 LNHDA, CDR2 SQIVND (reference sequence). The ends lost 2 bases at V and 1 base at J; junction bases unmatched: 1. The CDR3 spells CASSITGGSYNEQFF. The CDR3 DNA reads as TGTGCCAGTAGTATAACGGGAGGGTCCTACAATGAGCAGTTCTTC.

J is TRBJ2-3 and V is TRBV14; 8 positions agree with TRBD2. Per germline, CDR1 SGHDN and CDR2 FVKESK. J gave up 0 bases and V 0 bases, and 11 bases lay outside the gene matches. The CDR3 runs 19 residues. In nucleotides, the CDR3 is TGTGCCAGCAGCCAAGACTTAACGAGCGGGAGTGGAAGCACAGATACGCAGTATTTT. This codes for CASSQDLTSGSGSTDTQYF.

The rearrangement joins TRBV19 to TRBJ1-1; tentatively, D is TRBD1 (5 bases). The CDR3 runs 11 residues. V lost 10 bases and J 4 bases, leaving 10 bases between the germline ends. Germline values: CDR1 LNHDA, CDR2 SQIVND (reference sequence). CDR3 sequence (DNA): TGTGCCATCGGCGGGGGCACTGAAGCTTTCTTT. This codes for CAIGGGTEAFF.

The gene calls are TRBV6-6 and TRBJ1-4; 8 positions agree with TRBD1. Unmatched junction bases numbered 9, after V lost 4 bases and J lost 8 bases. The germline V gene encodes CDR1 MNHNY and CDR2 SVGAGI (reference sequence). The CDR3 length is 15 residues. For the CDR3, the DNA is TGTGCCAGCAGTTCCACAGGGGGTGGAGGAGAAAAACTGTTTTTT. This translates into CASSSTGGGGEKLFF.

V and J are TRBV11-2 and TRBJ2-6, with a possible D match to TRBD1 (7 bases). Trimming pared 7 bases from V and 0 bases from J, leaving 16 bases between. CDR3 length: 17 amino acids. The germline CDR1 and CDR2 sequences are SGHAT and FQNNGV. In nucleotides, the CDR3 is TGTGCCAGCACAGGGGGGTCCCTACCCTCTGGGGCCAACGTCCTGACTTTC. This sequence encodes CASTGGSLPSGANVLTF.

The V gene is TRBV28, the J gene TRBJ2-5; 14 nucleotides line up with TRBD2. The ends lost 5 bases at V and 4 bases at J; junction bases unmatched: 6. From germline, CDR1 is MDHEN and CDR2 SYDVKM. This CDR3 contains 16 residues. CDR3 region: CASSRGLAGGRETQYF. The CDR3 coding sequence is TGTGCCAGCAGTCGCGGACTAGCGGGAGGTCGAGAGACCCAGTACTTC.

The chain is built from TRBV4-1 and TRBJ2-6; 7 nucleotides line up with TRBD1. This CDR3 comprises 15 residues. CDR1 is MGHRA, CDR2 YSYEKL, per germline. V shed 5 bases and J 5 bases; nucleotides not matched to a gene: 6. The CDR3 sequence is CASSNRQGWANVLTF. CDR3 coding DNA: TGCGCCAGCAGCAACCGACAGGGTTGGGCCAACGTCCTGACTTTC.

The chain combines TRBV5-1 with TRBJ2-7; D not certain. CDR1 is SGHRS, CDR2 YFSETQ, per germline. The length of the CDR3 is 13 residues. Between the trimmed V and J ends, which lost 4 bases and 2 bases, there was a span of 10 bases. The CDR3 spells CASSPGRTYEQYF. CDR3 nucleotide sequence: TGCGCCAGCAGCCCCGGACGGACCTACGAGCAGTACTTC.

V gene TRBV15 combines with J gene TRBJ2-5; no clear D gene. The DNA end is a closer match to TRBJ2-7, so the J assignment may be wrong. The CDR3 has 15 amino acids. Germline assignment: CDR1 LNHNV and CDR2 YYDKDF (reference sequence). CDR3 residues: CATSRVFKLNYEQYF. The CDR3 DNA is TGTGCCACCAGCAGAGTCTTTAAACTAAACTACGAGCAGTACTTC.

The chain employs TRBV5-1 and TRBJ1-6; D gene uncertain. CDR1 and CDR2 (germline): SGHRS, YFSETQ. The CDR3 length is 14 residues. V gave up 0 bases and J gave up 8 bases, with 9 bases separating them. The CDR3 DNA sequence: TGCGCCAGCAGCTTGGGGACGGTAGATTCACCCCTCCACTTT. It is translated as CASSLGTVDSPLHF.

This clone was seen once. The chain recombines TRBV6-5 with TRBJ2-7; 9 bases align to TRBD2. CDR1 MNHEY and CDR2 SVGAGI come from the germline V gene. Losses at the gene ends were 7 bases for V and 4 bases for J; bases not matched to a gene: 5. This CDR3 spans 13 amino acids. CDR3 sequence (DNA): TGTGCCAGCAACCGACTAGCGGCTTACGAGCAGTACTTC. Amino acids: CASNRLAAYEQYF.

This clone has a single count. One end of the junction fails to match germline, which may point to a read error. V gene TRBV6-5 combines with J gene TRBJ2-1; the D gene is possibly TRBD2 (6 bases). The germline V gene has CDR1 MNHEY and CDR2 SVGAGI. The CDR3 consists of 15 residues. The CDR3 loop is CASSDSSASYNEQFF. The CDR3 nucleotides are TGTGCCAGCAGTGACTCTAGCGCCTCCTACAATGAGCAGTTCTTC.

This sequence joins TRBV7-3 and TRBJ2-1; D is uncertain. CDR3 length: 19 residues. V lost 1 base and J lost 2, with 21 bases in between. Germline loops: CDR1 SGHTA, CDR2 FQGTGA. CDR3: CASSLMALGRRGPYNEQFF. The CDR3 nucleotides are TGTGCCAGCAGCTTAATGGCCCTCGGTAGACGCGGTCCCTACAATGAGCAGTTCTTC.

This rearrangement joins TRBV9 to TRBJ2-2; D ambiguous. The CDR3 is made up of 15 amino acids. Germline assignment: CDR1 SGDLS and CDR2 YYNGEE. V was trimmed by 2 bases and J by 5 bases, leaving 13 bases between them. CDR3 residues: CASSVDPGGTGELFF. The CDR3 nucleotides are TGTGCCAGCAGCGTTGATCCTGGTGGAACCGGGGAGCTGTTTTTT.

This sequence joins TRBV5-1 and TRBJ2-3; 11 bases align to TRBD2. Germline assignment: CDR1 SGHRS and CDR2 YFSETQ. V trimming: 1 base; J trimming: 4 bases; junction bases outside the gene matches: 5. The CDR3 loop spans 16 amino acids. The CDR3 sequence: CASSLSLLAGADTQYF. CDR3 nucleotide sequence: TGCGCCAGCAGCTTGTCCCTACTAGCGGGAGCAGATACGCAGTATTTT.